The entry below gives a single TCR beta chain sequence along with its context. Its target is unknown. This specimen comes from a study of cytomegalovirus exposure and HLA in healthy donors. The study, taken as a whole, reports: In a later analysis, specific HLA alleles were associated with around 17,000 TCR beta sequences at a 0.05 false discovery rate. Earlier results showed most TCR beta V segments being productive about 90% or about 30% of the time. Across donors, sequencing depth was assumed by presence/absence analyses to be roughly uniform. The CMV antigen specificity of three CMV-associated chains was confirmed through in vitro analysis.

Primers: 60 Vbeta forward and 13 Jbeta reverse. Produced via immunoSEQ multiplex PCR; TCRdb's table is partial and in-frame only. The table has about 150,000 clones, approximately 71% seen once. This CDR3 contains 15 residues. CDR1 is LNHDA, CDR2 SQIVND, per germline (reference sequence). With V trimmed by 6 bases and J by 3 bases, 7 bases remained unmatched. This clonotype was obtained from a man between 18 and 29 years old in good health and CMV-seropositive. The J gene is TRBJ1-2, the V gene TRBV19; TRBD1 aligns across 10 bases. Sequences were obtained from PBMCs. The CDR3 region is CASSRGQGMYYGYTF. Written as DNA, the CDR3 is TGTGCCAGTAGCCGGGGACAGGGGATGTACTATGGCTACACCTTC.